The subject of this entry is one T cell receptor (beta chain). The antigen remains undetermined. These data originate in a study of beta chain features in type 1 diabetes. Expressed TCRB transcripts were sequenced, since all the RNA that had been isolated was reverse transcribed. This table comes from immunoSEQ multiplex PCR, and its TCRdb copy is limited to in-frame clones, with some not included. The sample carries 600,000 to 700,000 clones, roughly an eighth recorded once. The CDR3 is made up of 13 amino acids. Germline CDR1 ENHRY, CDR2 SYGVKD. V lost 5 bases to trimming and J lost 3 bases, with 11 bases between them. Study outcomes and limitations: Type 1 diabetes patients had VDJ junctions that carried fewer insertions and more deletions. Moderate yet significant TCRB CDR3 shortening was seen in Type 1 diabetes patients in all four CD4+ subsets.

The specimen was naive CD4+ T cells from blood. This chain uses TRBV10-3 with TRBJ2-7; D gene ambiguous. This TCR came from a man aged 30 to 45 with type 1 diabetes. The CDR3 bases are TGTGCCATCAGTTCAGGAACGCACTACGAGCAGTACTTC. This encodes CAISSGTHYEQYF.